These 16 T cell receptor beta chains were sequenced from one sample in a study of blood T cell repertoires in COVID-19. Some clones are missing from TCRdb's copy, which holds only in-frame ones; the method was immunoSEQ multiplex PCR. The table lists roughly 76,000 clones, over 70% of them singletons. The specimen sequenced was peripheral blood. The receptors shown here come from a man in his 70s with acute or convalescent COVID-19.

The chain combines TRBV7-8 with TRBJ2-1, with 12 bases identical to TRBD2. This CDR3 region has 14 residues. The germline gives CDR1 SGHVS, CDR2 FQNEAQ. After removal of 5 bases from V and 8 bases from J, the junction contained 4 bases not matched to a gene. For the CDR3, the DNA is TGTGCCAGCAGCGCGACTAGCGGGAGCCATGAGCAGTTCTTC. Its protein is CASSATSGSHEQFF.

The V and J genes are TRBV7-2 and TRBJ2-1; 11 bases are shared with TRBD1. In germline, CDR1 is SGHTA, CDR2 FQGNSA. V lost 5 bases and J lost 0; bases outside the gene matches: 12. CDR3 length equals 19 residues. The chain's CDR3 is CASSPGQGAPGGSYNEQFF. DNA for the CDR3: TGTGCCAGCAGCCCCGGACAGGGGGCGCCGGGCGGCTCCTACAATGAGCAGTTCTTC.

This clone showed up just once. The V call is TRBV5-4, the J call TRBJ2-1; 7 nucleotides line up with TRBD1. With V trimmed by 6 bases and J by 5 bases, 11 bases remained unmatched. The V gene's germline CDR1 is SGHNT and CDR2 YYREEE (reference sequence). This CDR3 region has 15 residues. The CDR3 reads CASTSFGQADNEQFF. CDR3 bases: TGTGCCAGCACCTCCTTCGGACAGGCGGACAATGAGCAGTTCTTC. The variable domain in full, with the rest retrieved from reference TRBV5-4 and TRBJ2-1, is ETGVTQSPTHLIKTRGQQVTLRCSSQSGHNTVSWYQQALGQGPQFIFQYYREEENGRGNFPPRFSGLQFPNYSSELNVNALELDDSALYLCASTSFGQADNEQFFGPGTRLTVL.

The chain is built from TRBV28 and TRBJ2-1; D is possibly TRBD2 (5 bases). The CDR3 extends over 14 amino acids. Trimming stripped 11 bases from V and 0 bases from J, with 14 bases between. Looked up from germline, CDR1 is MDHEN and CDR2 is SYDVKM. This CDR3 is CAAEGPDSYNEQFF. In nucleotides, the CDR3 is TGTGCCGCCGAGGGCCCGGACTCCTACAATGAGCAGTTCTTC.

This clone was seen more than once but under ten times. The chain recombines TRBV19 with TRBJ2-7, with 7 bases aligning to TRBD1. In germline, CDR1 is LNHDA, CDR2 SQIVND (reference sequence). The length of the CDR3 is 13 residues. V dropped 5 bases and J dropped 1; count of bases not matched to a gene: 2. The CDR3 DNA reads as TGTGCCAGTAGTCGACAGGGATCCTACGAGCAGTACTTC. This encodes CASSRQGSYEQYF.

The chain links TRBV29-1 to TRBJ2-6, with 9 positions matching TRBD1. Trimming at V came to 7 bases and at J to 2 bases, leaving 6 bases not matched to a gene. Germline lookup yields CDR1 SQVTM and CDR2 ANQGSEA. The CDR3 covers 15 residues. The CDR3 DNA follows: TGCAGCGCCAGGACAGGGGTAGCTGGGGCCAACGTCCTGACTTTC. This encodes CSARTGVAGANVLTF. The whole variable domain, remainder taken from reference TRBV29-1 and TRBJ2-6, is SAVISQKPSRDICQRGTSLTIQCQVDSQVTMMFWYRQQPGQSLTLIATANQGSEATYESGFVIDKFPISRPNLTFSTLTVSNMSPEDSSIYLCSARTGVAGANVLTFGAGSRLTVL.

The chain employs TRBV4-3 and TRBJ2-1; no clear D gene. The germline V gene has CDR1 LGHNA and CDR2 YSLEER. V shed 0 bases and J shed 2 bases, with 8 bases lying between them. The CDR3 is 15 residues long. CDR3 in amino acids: CASSQDMRTYNEQFF. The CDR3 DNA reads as TGCGCCAGCAGCCAAGATATGCGGACCTACAATGAGCAGTTCTTC.

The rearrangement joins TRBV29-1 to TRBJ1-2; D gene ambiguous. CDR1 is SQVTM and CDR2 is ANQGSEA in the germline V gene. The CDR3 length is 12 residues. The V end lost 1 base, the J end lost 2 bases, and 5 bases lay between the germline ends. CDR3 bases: TGCAGCGTTGAAGCCCTGAACTATGGCTACACCTTC. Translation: CSVEALNYGYTF.

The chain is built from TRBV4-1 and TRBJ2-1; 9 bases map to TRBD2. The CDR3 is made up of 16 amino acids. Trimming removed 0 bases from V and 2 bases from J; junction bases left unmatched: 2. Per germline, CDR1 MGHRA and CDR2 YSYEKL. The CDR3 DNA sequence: TGCGCCAGCAGCCAAGAGGCTAGCGGGACCTACAATGAGCAGTTCTTC. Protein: CASSQEASGTYNEQFF.

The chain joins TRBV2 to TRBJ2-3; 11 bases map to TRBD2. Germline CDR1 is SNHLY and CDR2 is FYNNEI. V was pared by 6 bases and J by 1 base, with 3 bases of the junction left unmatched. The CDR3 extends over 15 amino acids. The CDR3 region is CASSEGLAGTDTQYF. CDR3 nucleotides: TGTGCCAGCAGCGAGGGACTAGCGGGCACAGATACGCAGTATTTT.

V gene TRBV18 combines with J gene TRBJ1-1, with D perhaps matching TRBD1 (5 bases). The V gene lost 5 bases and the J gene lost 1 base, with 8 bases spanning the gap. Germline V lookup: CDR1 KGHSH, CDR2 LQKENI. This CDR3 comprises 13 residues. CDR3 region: CASSTDRNTEAFF. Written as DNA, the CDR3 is TGTGCCAGCTCAACCGACAGGAACACTGAAGCTTTCTTT.

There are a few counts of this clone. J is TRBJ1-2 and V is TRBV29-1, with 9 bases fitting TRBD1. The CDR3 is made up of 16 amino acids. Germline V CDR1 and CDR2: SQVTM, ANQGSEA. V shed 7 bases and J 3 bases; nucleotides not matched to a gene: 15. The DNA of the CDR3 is TGCAGCGCGGACGAGGGGACAGGGCGTTCTTACTATGGCTACACCTTC. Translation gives CSADEGTGRSYYGYTF. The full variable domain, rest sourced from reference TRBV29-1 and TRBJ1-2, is SAVISQKPSRDICQRGTSLTIQCQVDSQVTMMFWYRQQPGQSLTLIATANQGSEATYESGFVIDKFPISRPNLTFSTLTVSNMSPEDSSIYLCSADEGTGRSYYGYTFGSGTRLTVV.

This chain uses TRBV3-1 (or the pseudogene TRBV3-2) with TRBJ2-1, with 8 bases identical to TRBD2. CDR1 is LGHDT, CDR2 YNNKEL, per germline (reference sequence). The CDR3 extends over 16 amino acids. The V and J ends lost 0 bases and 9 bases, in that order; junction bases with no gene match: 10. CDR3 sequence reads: CASSQDGLAGSGEQFF. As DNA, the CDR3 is TGTGCCAGCAGCCAAGATGGTCTAGCGGGTTCGGGTGAGCAGTTCTTC.

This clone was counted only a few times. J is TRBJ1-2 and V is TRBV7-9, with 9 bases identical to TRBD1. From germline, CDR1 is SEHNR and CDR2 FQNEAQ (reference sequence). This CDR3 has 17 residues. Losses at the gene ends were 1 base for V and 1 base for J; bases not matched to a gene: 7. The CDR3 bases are TGTGCCAGCAGCTTAGAAAGTGGGACAGGGCTTAACTATGGCTACACCTTC. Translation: CASSLESGTGLNYGYTF.

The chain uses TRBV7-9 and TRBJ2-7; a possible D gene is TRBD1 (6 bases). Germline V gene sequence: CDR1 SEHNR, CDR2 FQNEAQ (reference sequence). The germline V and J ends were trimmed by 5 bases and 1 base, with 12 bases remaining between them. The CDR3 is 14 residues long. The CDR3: CASSPGTTSYEQYF. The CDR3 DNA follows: TGTGCCAGCAGCCCGGGGACAACGTCCTACGAGCAGTACTTC.

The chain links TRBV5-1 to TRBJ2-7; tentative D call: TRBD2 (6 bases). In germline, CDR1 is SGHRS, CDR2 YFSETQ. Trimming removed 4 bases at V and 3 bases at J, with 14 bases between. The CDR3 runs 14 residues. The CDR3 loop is CASSPQTGSYEQYF. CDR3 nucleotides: TGCGCCAGCAGCCCCCAGACCGGGAGCTACGAGCAGTACTTC.